This TCR beta chain was sequenced for a study of response to subunit inactivated influenza vaccine. This clonotype has just a few counts. TCRdb itself ran the RT-PCR reads through MiXCR, one entry per CDR3 protein. Of around 760,000 distinct CDR3 sequences in the sample, over 11% were seen once. Trimming shortened V by 6 bases and J by 0 bases, and 12 bases separated the two germline ends. Germline-derived CDR1 and CDR2 are LNHDA and SQIVND (reference sequence). This CDR3 contains 15 residues. The chain couples TRBV19 to TRBJ1-3; D is undetermined. The sample was PBMCs from blood, taken less than 15 days before vaccination. The sequence was collected from a man aged 45-65 years who received an inactivated influenza vaccine. The DNA for the CDR3 is TGTGCCAGTAGAAGGCTTGGGGACTCTGGAAACACCATATATTTT. Its protein product is CASRRLGDSGNTIYF.